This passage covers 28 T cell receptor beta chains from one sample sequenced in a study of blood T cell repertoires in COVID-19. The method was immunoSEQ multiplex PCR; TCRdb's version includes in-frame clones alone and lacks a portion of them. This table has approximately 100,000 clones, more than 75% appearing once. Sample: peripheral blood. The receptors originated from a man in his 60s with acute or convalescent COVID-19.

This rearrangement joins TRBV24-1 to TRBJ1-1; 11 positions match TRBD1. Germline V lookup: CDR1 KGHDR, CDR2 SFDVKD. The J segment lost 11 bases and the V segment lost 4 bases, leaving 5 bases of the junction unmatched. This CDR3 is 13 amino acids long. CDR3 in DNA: TGTGCCACCAGTGAACCGGGACAGGGGGGCGCTTTCTTT. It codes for CATSEPGQGGAFF.

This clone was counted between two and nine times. DNA of the CDR3: TGTGCCCTCTCGGAGTACATGAACACTGAAGCTTTCTTT. Translating it yields CALSEYMNTEAFF. This chain joins TRBV14 and TRBJ1-1; unclear D gene. This CDR3 contains 13 residues. V was clipped by 11 bases and J by 0 bases, with 13 bases between them. CDR1 is SGHDN and CDR2 is FVKESK in the germline V gene.

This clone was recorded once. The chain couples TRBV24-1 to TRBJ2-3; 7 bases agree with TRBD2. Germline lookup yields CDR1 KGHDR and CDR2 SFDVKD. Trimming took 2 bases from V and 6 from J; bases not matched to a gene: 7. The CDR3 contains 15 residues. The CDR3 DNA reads TGTGCCACCAGTGATTCCAAGCGGGGAATGGATACGCAGTATTTT. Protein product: CATSDSKRGMDTQYF.

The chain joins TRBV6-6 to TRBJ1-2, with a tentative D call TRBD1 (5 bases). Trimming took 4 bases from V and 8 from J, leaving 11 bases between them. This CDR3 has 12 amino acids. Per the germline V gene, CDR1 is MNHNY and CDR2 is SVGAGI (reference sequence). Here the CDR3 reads CASSSVRGGYTF. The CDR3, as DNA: TGTGCCAGCAGTTCCGTAAGGGGCGGCTACACCTTC.

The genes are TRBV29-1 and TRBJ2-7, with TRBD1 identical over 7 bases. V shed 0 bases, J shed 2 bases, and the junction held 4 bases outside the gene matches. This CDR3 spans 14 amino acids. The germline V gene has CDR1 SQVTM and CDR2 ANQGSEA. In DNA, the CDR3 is TGCAGCGTTGAAGATGGGACAGTCACCTACGAGCAGTACTTC. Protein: CSVEDGTVTYEQYF.

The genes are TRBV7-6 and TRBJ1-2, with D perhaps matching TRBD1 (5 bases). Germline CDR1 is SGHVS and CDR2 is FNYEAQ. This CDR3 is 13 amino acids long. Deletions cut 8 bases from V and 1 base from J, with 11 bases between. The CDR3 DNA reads TGTGCCAGCTGGGTCAGGGTTAACTATGGCTACACCTTC. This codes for CASWVRVNYGYTF.

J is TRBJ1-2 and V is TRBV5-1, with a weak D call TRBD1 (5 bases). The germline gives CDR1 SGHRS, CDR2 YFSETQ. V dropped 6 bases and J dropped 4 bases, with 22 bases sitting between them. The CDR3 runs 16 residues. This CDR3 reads CASNPRDGTGFYGYTF. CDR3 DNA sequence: TGCGCCAGCAACCCCCGGGATGGGACTGGCTTCTATGGCTACACCTTC.

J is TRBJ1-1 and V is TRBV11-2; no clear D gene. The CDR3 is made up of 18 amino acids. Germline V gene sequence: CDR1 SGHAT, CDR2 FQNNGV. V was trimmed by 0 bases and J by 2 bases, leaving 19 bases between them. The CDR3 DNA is TGTGCCAGCAGCTTAGATCGGCCACCGCTACGAGGAAACACTGAAGCTTTCTTT. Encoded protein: CASSLDRPPLRGNTEAFF.

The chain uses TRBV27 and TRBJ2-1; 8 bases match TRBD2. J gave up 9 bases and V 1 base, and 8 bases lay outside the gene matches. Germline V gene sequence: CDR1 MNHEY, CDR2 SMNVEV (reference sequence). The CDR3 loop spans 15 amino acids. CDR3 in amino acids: CASSLYRGGNSEQFF. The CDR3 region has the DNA TGTGCCAGCAGTTTATATCGGGGGGGGAATAGTGAGCAGTTCTTC.

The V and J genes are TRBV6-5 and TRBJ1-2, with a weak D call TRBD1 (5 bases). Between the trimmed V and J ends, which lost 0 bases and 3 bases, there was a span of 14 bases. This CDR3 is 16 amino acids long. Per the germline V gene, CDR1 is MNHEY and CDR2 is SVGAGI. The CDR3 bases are TGTGCCAGCAGTTACTCGGAGGGGCCCAGTTACTATGGCTACACCTTC. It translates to CASSYSEGPSYYGYTF.

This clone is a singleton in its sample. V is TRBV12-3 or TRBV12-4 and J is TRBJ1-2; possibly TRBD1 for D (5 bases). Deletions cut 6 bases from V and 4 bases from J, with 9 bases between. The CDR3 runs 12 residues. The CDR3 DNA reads TGTGCCAGCAGCACCGGGGGCTATGGCTACACCTTC. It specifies CASSTGGYGYTF.

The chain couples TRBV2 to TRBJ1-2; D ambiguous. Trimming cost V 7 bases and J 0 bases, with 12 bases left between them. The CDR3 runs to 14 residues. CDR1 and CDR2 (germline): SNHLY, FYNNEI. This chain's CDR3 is CASTELRANYGYTF. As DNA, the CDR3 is TGTGCCAGCACCGAACTCCGGGCTAACTATGGCTACACCTTC.

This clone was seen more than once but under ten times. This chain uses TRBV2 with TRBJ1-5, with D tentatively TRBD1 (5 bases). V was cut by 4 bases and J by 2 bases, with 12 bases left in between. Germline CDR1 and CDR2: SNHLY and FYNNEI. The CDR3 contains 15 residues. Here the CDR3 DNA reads TGTGCCAGCAGTGCCCAGGGTCTAGGCAATCAGCCCCAGCATTTT. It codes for CASSAQGLGNQPQHF.

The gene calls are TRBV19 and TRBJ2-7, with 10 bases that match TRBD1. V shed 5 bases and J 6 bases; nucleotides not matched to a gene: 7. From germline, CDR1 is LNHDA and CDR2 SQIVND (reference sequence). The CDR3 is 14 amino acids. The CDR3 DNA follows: TGTGCCAGTAGTGGCCGGACAGGGGGTGGCGAGCAGTACTTC. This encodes CASSGRTGGGEQYF.

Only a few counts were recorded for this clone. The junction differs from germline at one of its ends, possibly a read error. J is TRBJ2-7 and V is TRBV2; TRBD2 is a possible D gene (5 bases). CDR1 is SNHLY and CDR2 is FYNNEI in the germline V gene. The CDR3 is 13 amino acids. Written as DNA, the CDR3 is TGTGCCAGCAGAGAAGGGAGTGCCTACGAGCAGTACTTC. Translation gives CASREGSAYEQYF.

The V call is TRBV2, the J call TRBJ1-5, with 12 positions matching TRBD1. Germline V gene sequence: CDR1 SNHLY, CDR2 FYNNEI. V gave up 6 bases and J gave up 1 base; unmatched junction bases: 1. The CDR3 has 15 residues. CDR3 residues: CASRGTGGSNQPQHF. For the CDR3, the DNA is TGTGCCAGCAGGGGGACAGGGGGCAGCAATCAGCCCCAGCATTTT.

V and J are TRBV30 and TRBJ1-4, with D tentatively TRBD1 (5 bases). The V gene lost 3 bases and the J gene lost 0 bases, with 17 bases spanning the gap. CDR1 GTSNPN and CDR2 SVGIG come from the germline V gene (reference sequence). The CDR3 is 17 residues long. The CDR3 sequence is CAWSGGTEVSTNEKLFF. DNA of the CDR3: TGTGCCTGGAGCGGGGGGACCGAGGTGTCAACTAATGAAAAACTGTTTTTT.

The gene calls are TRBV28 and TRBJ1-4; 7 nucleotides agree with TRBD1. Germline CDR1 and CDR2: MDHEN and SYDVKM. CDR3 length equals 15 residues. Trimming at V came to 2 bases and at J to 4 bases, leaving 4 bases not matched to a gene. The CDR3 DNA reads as TGTGCCAGCAGTTTACGGGGACAGAGTAATGAAAAACTGTTTTTT. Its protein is CASSLRGQSNEKLFF.

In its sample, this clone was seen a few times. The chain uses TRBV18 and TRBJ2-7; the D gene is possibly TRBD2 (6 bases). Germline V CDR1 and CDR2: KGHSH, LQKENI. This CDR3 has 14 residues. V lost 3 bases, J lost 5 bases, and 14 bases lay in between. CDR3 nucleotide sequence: TGTGCCAGCTCACCCGTGGGGAGGAAGAACGAGCAGTACTTC. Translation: CASSPVGRKNEQYF.

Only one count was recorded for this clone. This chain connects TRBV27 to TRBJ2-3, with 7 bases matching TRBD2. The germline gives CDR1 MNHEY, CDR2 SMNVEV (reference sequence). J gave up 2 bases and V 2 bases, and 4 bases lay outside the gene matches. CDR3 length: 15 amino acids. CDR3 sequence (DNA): TGTGCCAGCAGTTTACGGGGGGACTTCACAGATACGCAGTATTTT. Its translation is CASSLRGDFTDTQYF.

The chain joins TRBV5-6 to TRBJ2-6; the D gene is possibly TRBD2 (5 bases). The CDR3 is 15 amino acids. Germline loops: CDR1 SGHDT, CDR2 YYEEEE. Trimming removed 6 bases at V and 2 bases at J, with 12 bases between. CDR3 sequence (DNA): TGTGCCAGCACCCAGTCGAGGGCTGGGGCCAACGTCCTGACTTTC. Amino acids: CASTQSRAGANVLTF.

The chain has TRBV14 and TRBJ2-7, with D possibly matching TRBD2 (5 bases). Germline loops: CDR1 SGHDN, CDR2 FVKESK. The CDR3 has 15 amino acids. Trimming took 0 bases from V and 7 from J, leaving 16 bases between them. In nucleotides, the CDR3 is TGTGCCAGCAGCCAAGAACCGGGAATCCCGTGGGAGCAGTACTTC. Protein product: CASSQEPGIPWEQYF.

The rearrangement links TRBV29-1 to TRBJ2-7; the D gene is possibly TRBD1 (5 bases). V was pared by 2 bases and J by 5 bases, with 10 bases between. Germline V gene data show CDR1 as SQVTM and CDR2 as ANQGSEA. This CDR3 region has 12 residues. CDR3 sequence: CSVEMPGNEQYF. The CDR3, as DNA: TGCAGCGTTGAAATGCCAGGGAACGAGCAGTACTTC.

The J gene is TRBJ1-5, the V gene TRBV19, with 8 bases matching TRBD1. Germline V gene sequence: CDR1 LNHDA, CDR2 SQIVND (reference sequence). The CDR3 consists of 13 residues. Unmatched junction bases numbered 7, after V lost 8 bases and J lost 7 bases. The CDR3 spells CASAGQGGQPQHF. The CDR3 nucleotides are TGTGCCAGTGCTGGACAGGGCGGCCAGCCCCAGCATTTT.

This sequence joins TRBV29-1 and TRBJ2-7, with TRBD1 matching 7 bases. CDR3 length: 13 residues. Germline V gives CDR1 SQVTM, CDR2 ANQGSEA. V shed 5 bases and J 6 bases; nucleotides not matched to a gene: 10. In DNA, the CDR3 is TGCAGCGTTAAGCTCGGGACAGAGGGCGAGCAGTACTTC. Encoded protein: CSVKLGTEGEQYF.

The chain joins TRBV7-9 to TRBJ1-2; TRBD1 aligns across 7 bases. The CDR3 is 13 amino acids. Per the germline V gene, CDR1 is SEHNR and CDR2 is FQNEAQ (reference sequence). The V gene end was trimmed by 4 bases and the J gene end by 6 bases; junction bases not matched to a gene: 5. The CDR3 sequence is CASSSTGADGYTF. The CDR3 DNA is TGTGCCAGCAGCTCAACAGGGGCGGATGGCTACACCTTC.

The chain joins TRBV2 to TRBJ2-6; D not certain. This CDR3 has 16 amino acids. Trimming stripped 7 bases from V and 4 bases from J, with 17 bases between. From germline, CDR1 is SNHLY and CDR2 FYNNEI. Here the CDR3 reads CASTNRGTIGANVLTF. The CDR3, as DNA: TGTGCCAGCACTAACCGCGGAACTATCGGGGCCAACGTCCTGACTTTC.

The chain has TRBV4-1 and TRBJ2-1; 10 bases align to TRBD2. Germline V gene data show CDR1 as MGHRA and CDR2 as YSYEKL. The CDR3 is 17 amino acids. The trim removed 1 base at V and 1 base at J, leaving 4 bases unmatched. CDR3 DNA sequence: TGCGCCAGCAGCCAAGTTGCTAGCGGGGGATCCTACAATGAGCAGTTCTTC. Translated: CASSQVASGGSYNEQFF.